The clone carrying this T cell receptor beta chain was seen only a few times. Its specificity is unknown. The CDR3 totals 15 residues. V lost 0 bases and J 2 bases, leaving 10 bases between the germline ends. Germline lookup yields CDR1 PRHDT and CDR2 FYEKMQ (reference sequence). The data were taken from a study of molecular identifiers for immune sequencing clone quantification. The overall study: In the replicates, RNA derived from about 19,000 or 110,000 naive CD8 cells was divided into five parts, and four were sequenced.

From the PCR reads, TCRdb called clonotypes with MiXCR, one entry per CDR3 protein. The table shows approximately 590,000 distinct CDR3 sequences, with roughly 23% occurring only once. Notes on the study in general: Reportedly, one cell's Jurkat TCR RNA was detected within 1,200,000 naive CD8 cells. Clones carrying above 20 RNA copies accounted for over 97% of effector molecules, under 1% in naive cells.

The sequencing input was naive CD8+ T cells from blood, with Jurkat cell RNA spiked in. Subset given: FACS-sorted CD8+CD4-CCR7+CD45RA+ naive T cells. This chain connects TRBV13 to TRBJ1-2, with D possibly TRBD1 on 5 matching bases. The TCR was taken from a human donor in good health. Some libraries in this study had Jurkat cell RNA spiked in. The CDR3 here is CASSLGRGWNYGYTF. CDR3 bases: TGTGCCAGCAGCTTAGGTAGGGGCTGGAACTATGGCTACACCTTC.